This T cell receptor beta chain was sequenced for a study of cytomegalovirus exposure and HLA in healthy donors. The PCR employed 60 Vbeta primers together with 13 Jbeta primers. Sequencing was performed with immunoSEQ multiplex PCR; in TCRdb, only in-frame clones are kept and a portion is missing. Here the sample spans some 92,000 clones, 65% to 80% being singletons. Germline lookup yields CDR1 SQVTM and CDR2 ANQGSEA. This CDR3 contains 15 residues. Trimming cost V 5 bases and J 7 bases; bases outside gene matches: 5. Sequencing input: PBMCs. The source of this sequence is a young man in good health and CMV-seronegative. The gene calls are TRBV29-1 and TRBJ2-1; 16 bases line up with TRBD2. CDR3 sequence reads: CSVSGTSGGVNEQFF. The CDR3 DNA reads TGCAGCGTTAGCGGGACTAGCGGGGGGGTTAATGAGCAGTTCTTC.